Following are 26 T cell receptor beta chains from one sample sequenced in a study of T cell responses to AZD1222 COVID-19 vaccine. TCRdb keeps only in-frame clones here, not all; method: immunoSEQ multiplex PCR. Of 150,000 or so clones in the sample, roughly nine tenths were seen once. The sequenced sample was peripheral blood, obtained 28 days after the second AZD1222 dose. These receptors came from an adult who received the AZD1222 COVID-19 vaccine.

V and J are TRBV7-2 and TRBJ1-1; tentative D call: TRBD1 (6 bases). CDR3 length: 14 amino acids. CDR1 is SGHTA and CDR2 is FQGNSA in the germline V gene. The germline V and J ends were trimmed by 2 bases and 6 bases, with 13 bases remaining between them. The CDR3: CASSLIWGAAEAFF. The CDR3 coding sequence is TGTGCCAGCAGCTTAATATGGGGGGCGGCTGAAGCTTTCTTT.

This clone was observed a single time. This chain links TRBV29-1 with TRBJ2-3; possibly TRBD1 for D (6 bases). With 5 bases removed from V and 0 bases from J, the gap between germline ends came to 9 bases. The CDR3 is 13 amino acids. Germline lookup yields CDR1 SQVTM and CDR2 ANQGSEA. The CDR3: CSVRGQSTDTQYF. The CDR3 DNA is TGCAGCGTTCGGGGACAAAGCACAGATACGCAGTATTTT.

J is TRBJ2-7 and V is TRBV5-5; 9 bases fit TRBD1. The CDR3 runs 13 residues. V gave up 0 bases and J gave up 6 bases; unmatched junction bases: 1. The V gene's germline CDR1 is SGHKS and CDR2 YYEKEE (reference sequence). The CDR3 region has the DNA TGTGCCAGCAGCTTGGCACAGGGGGCCGAGCAGTACTTC. Translation gives CASSLAQGAEQYF.

This chain joins TRBV10-3 and TRBJ2-1; 8 bases are a match to TRBD2. This CDR3 has 19 amino acids. V was clipped by 4 bases and J by 1 base; unmatched bases: 15. The germline gives CDR1 ENHRY, CDR2 SYGVKD. CDR3 DNA sequence: TGTGCCATCAGTGGGCGTAGCGGGACCCAGACATGGTCCTACAATGAGCAGTTCTTC. It specifies CAISGRSGTQTWSYNEQFF.

The chain employs TRBV5-4 and TRBJ2-7, with D uncertain. V was trimmed by 3 bases and J by 3 bases, leaving 16 bases between them. Germline V gene sequence: CDR1 SGHNT, CDR2 YYREEE (reference sequence). The CDR3 is made up of 15 amino acids. This chain's CDR3 is CASSSKTDPVYEQYF. CDR3 bases: TGTGCCAGCAGCTCTAAGACGGACCCCGTCTACGAGCAGTACTTC.

The chain couples TRBV6-5 to TRBJ1-5; 7 nucleotides line up with TRBD1. The ends lost 0 bases at V and 4 bases at J; junction bases unmatched: 3. This CDR3 is 15 amino acids long. Looked up from germline, CDR1 is MNHEY and CDR2 is SVGAGI. As DNA, the CDR3 is TGTGCCAGCAGTTACTCGGTGACAGGGAATCAGCCCCAGCATTTT. Amino acids: CASSYSVTGNQPQHF.

The chain recombines TRBV28 with TRBJ2-7, with D perhaps matching TRBD1 (6 bases). The germline V gene has CDR1 MDHEN and CDR2 SYDVKM. This CDR3 spans 14 amino acids. The V and J ends lost 1 base and 4 bases respectively, with 11 bases between them. The DNA for the CDR3 is TGTGCCAGCAGTTTATCGAGCAGGGGTTACGAGCAGTACTTC. It translates to CASSLSSRGYEQYF.

V is TRBV18 and J is TRBJ2-2; 11 positions match TRBD1. V was clipped by 0 bases and J by 6 bases; unmatched bases: 3. CDR3 length: 16 residues. Germline V lookup: CDR1 KGHSH, CDR2 LQKENI. The CDR3 coding sequence is TGTGCCAGCTCACCACCCGGGACAGGGGGTGCCGGGGAGCTGTTTTTT. It codes for CASSPPGTGGAGELFF.

This chain links TRBV2 with TRBJ1-4, with TRBD1 identical over 10 bases. The trim removed 8 bases at V and 7 bases at J, leaving 10 bases unmatched. The CDR3 runs 15 residues. Per germline, CDR1 SNHLY and CDR2 FYNNEI. This chain's CDR3 is CASGPDRGEGEKLFF. The CDR3 DNA sequence: TGTGCCAGCGGCCCGGACAGGGGGGAGGGTGAAAAACTGTTTTTT.

The CDR3 protein is CASSLAIVPRGTDTQYF. DNA of the CDR3: TGTGCCAGCAGCTTAGCCATCGTACCTAGAGGCACAGATACGCAGTATTTT. This chain uses TRBV11-2 with TRBJ2-3; D is uncertain. Germline CDR1 reads SGHAT; CDR2 reads FQNNGV. Trimming pared 1 base from V and 1 base from J, leaving 15 bases between. The CDR3 runs to 17 residues.

This clone was found once. The J gene is TRBJ2-7, the V gene TRBV20-1; no reliable D call. Trimming removed 5 bases at V and 5 bases at J, with 10 bases between. Germline CDR1 is DFQATT and CDR2 is SNEGSKA (reference sequence). CDR3 length equals 11 residues. The CDR3 nucleotides are TGCAGTGCTCGCCTTGACCACGAGCAGTACTTC. Translated: CSARLDHEQYF.

The chain joins TRBV5-6 to TRBJ1-2; D may be TRBD1 (5 bases). The V end was cut by 0 bases, the J end by 3 bases, with 9 bases between. CDR1 and CDR2 from the germline V gene are SGHDT and YYEEEE. The CDR3 totals 14 residues. This CDR3 is CASSLDQGYYGYTF. CDR3 nucleotides: TGTGCCAGCAGCTTGGATCAGGGCTACTATGGCTACACCTTC.

The chain carries TRBV3-1 (or the pseudogene TRBV3-2) and TRBJ2-3, with D possibly TRBD2 on 6 matching bases. The V end was cut by 1 base, the J end by 5 bases, with 16 bases between. This CDR3 comprises 16 residues. The germline V gene has CDR1 LGHDT and CDR2 YNNKEL (reference sequence). This chain's CDR3 is CASSQVGRGSQDTQYF. CDR3 in DNA: TGTGCCAGCAGCCAAGTGGGCCGGGGGTCCCAAGATACGCAGTATTTT.

V and J are TRBV5-1 and TRBJ2-7; 11 bases map to TRBD2. Germline V gene data show CDR1 as SGHRS and CDR2 as YFSETQ. Trimming took 5 bases from V and 4 from J; bases not matched to a gene: 5. The length of the CDR3 is 14 residues. CDR3 coding DNA: TGCGCCAGCAGAGGGACTAGCGGAGATTACGAGCAGTACTTC. This sequence encodes CASRGTSGDYEQYF.

The chain combines TRBV19 with TRBJ1-3, with 8 bases aligning to TRBD1. The CDR3 length is 16 residues. Trimming took 5 bases from V and 0 from J; bases not matched to a gene: 6. Germline assignment: CDR1 LNHDA and CDR2 SQIVND (reference sequence). CDR3 sequence reads: CASSRTGINSGNTIYF. The CDR3 coding sequence is TGTGCCAGTAGTCGGACAGGGATAAACTCTGGAAACACCATATATTTT.

The chain carries TRBV10-1 and TRBJ2-3; 12 bases are a match to TRBD1. Germline lookup yields CDR1 WNHNN and CDR2 SYGVQD (reference sequence). CDR3 size: 17 residues. V was pared by 4 bases and J by 2 bases, with 7 bases of the junction left unmatched. The CDR3 nucleotides are TGCGCCAGCAGTGGAGGGACAGGGGGCACGCTCACAGATACGCAGTATTTT. Translating gives CASSGGTGGTLTDTQYF.

The V call is TRBV21-1, the J call TRBJ1-5. TRBV21-1 is marked as a pseudogene. The CDR3 loop spans 19 amino acids. CDR3 residues: CASSKMRIWSPTADQPQHF. The DNA of the CDR3 is TGTGCCAGCAGCAAAATGAGGATTTGGAGTCCTACGGCGGATCAGCCCCAGCATTTT.

The rearrangement links TRBV3-1 (or the pseudogene TRBV3-2) to TRBJ1-2, with D possibly matching TRBD1 (5 bases). This CDR3 contains 15 residues. V was cut by 0 bases and J by 8 bases, with 16 bases left in between. Germline loops: CDR1 LGHDT, CDR2 YNNKEL (reference sequence). The CDR3 spells CASSQEARGWLGYTF. CDR3 coding DNA: TGTGCCAGCAGCCAAGAAGCCCGGGGCTGGCTAGGCTACACCTTC.

V and J are TRBV3-1 (or the pseudogene TRBV3-2) and TRBJ1-2; the D gene is possibly TRBD1 (5 bases). CDR1 is LGHDT, CDR2 YNNKEL, per germline (reference sequence). The CDR3 is 16 residues long. Trimming pared 4 bases from V and 3 bases from J, leaving 18 bases between. CDR3 loop: CASSLVGTASDYGYTF. The CDR3 DNA is TGTGCCAGCAGCCTGGTCGGGACGGCTTCCGACTATGGCTACACCTTC.

This rearrangement joins TRBV5-5 to TRBJ2-7, with D perhaps TRBD2 (6 bases). The germline V and J ends were trimmed by 2 bases and 0 bases, with 15 bases remaining between them. The CDR3 length is 16 residues. Germline V lookup: CDR1 SGHKS, CDR2 YYEKEE (reference sequence). CDR3 protein: CASSLMLGLNSYEQYF. CDR3 DNA sequence: TGTGCCAGCAGCTTAATGTTGGGACTTAACTCCTACGAGCAGTACTTC. The variable domain in full, completed from reference TRBV5-5 and TRBJ2-7, reads DAGVTQSPTHLIKTRGQQVTLRCSPISGHKSVSWYQQVLGQGPQFIFQYYEKEERGRGNFPDRFSARQFPNYSSELNVNALLLGDSALYLCASSLMLGLNSYEQYFGPGTRLTVT.

The chain uses TRBV6-5 and TRBJ2-7; 8 nucleotides align to TRBD1. V lost 1 base to trimming and J lost 2 bases; unmatched junction nucleotides: 4. CDR3 length equals 15 residues. Per germline, CDR1 MNHEY and CDR2 SVGAGI. CDR3 bases: TGTGCCAGCAGTTACTGGGCAGGGGGCACCTACGAGCAGTACTTC. It specifies CASSYWAGGTYEQYF.

The chain recombines TRBV28 with TRBJ2-6; no firm D call. In germline, CDR1 is MDHEN, CDR2 SYDVKM. V lost 4 bases, J lost 2 bases, and 12 bases lay in between. CDR3 length: 16 residues. The CDR3 loop reads CASSSPTPPGANVLTF. The CDR3 coding sequence is TGTGCCAGCAGTTCCCCGACACCTCCTGGGGCCAACGTCCTGACTTTC.

V usage is TRBV7-9 and J usage is TRBJ1-1, with 7 bases fitting TRBD1. CDR1 SEHNR and CDR2 FQNEAQ come from the germline V gene (reference sequence). This CDR3 has 15 residues. J lost 5 bases, V lost 2 bases, and 8 bases had no gene match. CDR3 bases: TGTGCCAGCAGCTTACAAGGGGGCTCAGGGACTGAAGCTTTCTTT. Amino acids: CASSLQGGSGTEAFF.

V usage is TRBV3-1 (or the pseudogene TRBV3-2) and J usage is TRBJ2-3; no clear D. The length of the CDR3 is 12 residues. Per germline, CDR1 LGHDT and CDR2 YNNKEL (reference sequence). V was trimmed by 5 bases and J by 2 bases, leaving 5 bases between them. CDR3 nucleotides: TGTGCCAGCAGCTACCTCACAGATACGCAGTATTTT. Translation gives CASSYLTDTQYF.

The CDR3 here is CASSSIRTGKNQPQHF. CDR3 coding DNA: TGTGCCAGCAGTTCCATTAGGACAGGGAAGAATCAGCCCCAGCATTTT. V is TRBV5-6 and J is TRBJ1-5; 8 bases are a match to TRBD1. Germline-derived CDR1 and CDR2 are SGHDT and YYEEEE. The CDR3 is 16 amino acids. The J segment lost 4 bases and the V segment lost 5 bases, leaving 11 bases of the junction unmatched. Combining the CDR3 with reference TRBV5-6 and TRBJ1-5 gives the whole variable domain DAGVTQSPTHLIKTRGQQVTLRCSPKSGHDTVSWYQQALGQGPQFIFQYYEEEERQRGNFPDRFSGHQFPNYSSELNVNALLLGDSALYLCASSSIRTGKNQPQHFGDGTRLSIL.

This clone was detected many times. The gene calls are TRBV4-2 and TRBJ1-3; no firm D call. The V gene's germline CDR1 is LGHNA and CDR2 YNFKEQ. The V end was cut by 4 bases, the J end by 4 bases, with 11 bases between. The CDR3 has 14 amino acids. The CDR3 DNA reads as TGTGCCAGCAGCCCTCGGGAGACGGGAAACACCATATATTTT. This translates into CASSPRETGNTIYF.